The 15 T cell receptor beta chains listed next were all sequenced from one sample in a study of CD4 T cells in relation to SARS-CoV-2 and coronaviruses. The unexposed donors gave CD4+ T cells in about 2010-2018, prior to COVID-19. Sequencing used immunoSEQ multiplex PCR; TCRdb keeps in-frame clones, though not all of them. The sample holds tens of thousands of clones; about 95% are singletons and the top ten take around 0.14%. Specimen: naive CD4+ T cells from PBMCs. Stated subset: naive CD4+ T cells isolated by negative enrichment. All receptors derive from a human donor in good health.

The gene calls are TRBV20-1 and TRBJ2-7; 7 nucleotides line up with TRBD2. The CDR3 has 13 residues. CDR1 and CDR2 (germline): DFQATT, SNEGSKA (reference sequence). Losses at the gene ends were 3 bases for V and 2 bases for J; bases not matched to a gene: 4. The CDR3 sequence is CSASSSGTYEQYF. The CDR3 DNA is TGCAGTGCTAGTTCTAGCGGTACCTACGAGCAGTACTTC.

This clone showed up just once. In DNA form, the CDR3 reads TGTGCCAGTAGTATTTCCCAACGATTAGATACGCAGTATTTT. Its protein product is CASSISQRLDTQYF. The chain couples TRBV19 to TRBJ2-3; no clear D. Germline-derived CDR1 and CDR2 are LNHDA and SQIVND (reference sequence). This CDR3 has 14 residues. Trimming pared 3 bases from V and 5 bases from J, leaving 12 bases between.

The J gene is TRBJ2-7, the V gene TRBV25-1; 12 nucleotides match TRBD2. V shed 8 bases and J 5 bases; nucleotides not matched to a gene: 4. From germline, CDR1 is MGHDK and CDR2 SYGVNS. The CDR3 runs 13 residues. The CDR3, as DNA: TGTGCCAGCGGTACTAGCGGGAGGAACGAGCAGTACTTC. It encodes CASGTSGRNEQYF.

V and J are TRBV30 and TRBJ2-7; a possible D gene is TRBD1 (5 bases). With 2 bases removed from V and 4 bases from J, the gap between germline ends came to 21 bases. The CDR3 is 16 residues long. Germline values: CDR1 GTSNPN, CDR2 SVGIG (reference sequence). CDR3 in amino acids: CAWSFRRQPQGYEQYF. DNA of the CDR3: TGTGCCTGGAGTTTCCGCCGACAGCCGCAAGGGTACGAGCAGTACTTC. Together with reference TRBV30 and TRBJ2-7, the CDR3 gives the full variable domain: SQTIHQWPATLVQPVGSPLSLECTVEGTSNPNLYWYRQAAGRGLQLLFYSVGIGQISSEVPQNLSASRPQDRQFILSSKKLLLSDSGFYLCAWSFRRQPQGYEQYFGPGTRLTVT.

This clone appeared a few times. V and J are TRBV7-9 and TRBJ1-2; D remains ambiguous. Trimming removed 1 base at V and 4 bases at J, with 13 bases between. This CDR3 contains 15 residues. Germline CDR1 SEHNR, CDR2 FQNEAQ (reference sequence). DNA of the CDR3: TGTGCCAGCAGCTTAGTTCGGATGGAGAGCTATGGCTACACCTTC. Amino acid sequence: CASSLVRMESYGYTF.

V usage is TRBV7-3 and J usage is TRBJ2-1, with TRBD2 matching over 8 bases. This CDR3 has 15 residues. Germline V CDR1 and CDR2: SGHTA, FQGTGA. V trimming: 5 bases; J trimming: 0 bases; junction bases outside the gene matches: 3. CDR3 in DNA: TGTGCCAGCAGCCAAAGCGGGAGCTCCTACAATGAGCAGTTCTTC. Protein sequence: CASSQSGSSYNEQFF.

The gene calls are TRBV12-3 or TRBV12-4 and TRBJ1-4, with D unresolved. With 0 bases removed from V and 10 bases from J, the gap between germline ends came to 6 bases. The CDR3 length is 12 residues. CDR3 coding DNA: TGTGCCAGCAGTTTAGCGTTAGGAAAACTGTTTTTT. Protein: CASSLALGKLFF.

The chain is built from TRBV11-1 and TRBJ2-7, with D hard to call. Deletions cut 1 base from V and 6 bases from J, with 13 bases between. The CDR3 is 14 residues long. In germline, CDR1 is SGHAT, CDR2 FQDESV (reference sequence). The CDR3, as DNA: TGTGCCAGCAGCTTAGAGGGCTCCTGGGGCGAGCAGTACTTC. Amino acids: CASSLEGSWGEQYF. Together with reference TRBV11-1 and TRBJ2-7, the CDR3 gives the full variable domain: EAEVAQSPRYKITEKSQAVAFWCDPISGHATLYWYRQILGQGPELLVQFQDESVVDDSQLPKDRFSAERLKGVDSTLKIQPAELGDSAMYLCASSLEGSWGEQYFGPGTRLTVT.

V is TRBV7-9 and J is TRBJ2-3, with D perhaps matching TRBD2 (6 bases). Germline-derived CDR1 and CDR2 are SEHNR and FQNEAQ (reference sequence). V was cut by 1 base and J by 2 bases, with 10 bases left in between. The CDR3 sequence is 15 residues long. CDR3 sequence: CASSLDGTYTDTQYF. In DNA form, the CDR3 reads TGTGCCAGCAGCTTAGATGGGACTTACACAGATACGCAGTATTTT. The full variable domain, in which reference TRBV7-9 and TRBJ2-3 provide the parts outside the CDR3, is DTGVSQNPRHKITKRGQNVTFRCDPISEHNRLYWYRQTLGQGPEFLTYFQNEAQLEKSRLLSDRFSAERPKGSFSTLEIQRTEQGDSAMYLCASSLDGTYTDTQYFGPGTRLTVL.

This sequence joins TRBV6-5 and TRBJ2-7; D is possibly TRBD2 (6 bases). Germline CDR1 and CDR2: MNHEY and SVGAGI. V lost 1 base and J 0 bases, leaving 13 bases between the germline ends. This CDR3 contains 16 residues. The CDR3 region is CASSYYSGAASYEQYF. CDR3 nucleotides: TGTGCCAGCAGTTACTACTCGGGAGCTGCCTCCTACGAGCAGTACTTC.

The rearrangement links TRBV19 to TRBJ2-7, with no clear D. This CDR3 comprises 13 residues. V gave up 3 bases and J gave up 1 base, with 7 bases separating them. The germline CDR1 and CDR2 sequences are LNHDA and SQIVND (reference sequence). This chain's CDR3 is CASSMSRSYEQYF. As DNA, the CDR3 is TGTGCCAGTAGTATGTCGCGATCCTACGAGCAGTACTTC.

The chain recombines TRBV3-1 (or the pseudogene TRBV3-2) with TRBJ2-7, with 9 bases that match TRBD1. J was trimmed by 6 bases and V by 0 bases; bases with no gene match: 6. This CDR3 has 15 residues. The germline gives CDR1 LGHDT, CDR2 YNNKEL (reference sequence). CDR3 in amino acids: CASSQEAVGQGEQYF. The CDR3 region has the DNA TGTGCCAGCAGCCAAGAGGCTGTGGGACAGGGCGAGCAGTACTTC.

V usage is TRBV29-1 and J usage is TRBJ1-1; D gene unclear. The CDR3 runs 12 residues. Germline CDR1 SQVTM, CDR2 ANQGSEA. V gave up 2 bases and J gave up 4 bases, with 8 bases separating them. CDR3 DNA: TGCAGCGTTGAACCCCAGAGCACTGAAGCTTTCTTT. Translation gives CSVEPQSTEAFF.

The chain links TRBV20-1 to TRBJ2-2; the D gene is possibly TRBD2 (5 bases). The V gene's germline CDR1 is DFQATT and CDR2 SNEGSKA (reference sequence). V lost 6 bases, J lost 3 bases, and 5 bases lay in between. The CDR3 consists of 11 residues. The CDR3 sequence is CSAGDTGELFF. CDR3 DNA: TGCAGTGCGGGAGACACCGGGGAGCTGTTTTTT.

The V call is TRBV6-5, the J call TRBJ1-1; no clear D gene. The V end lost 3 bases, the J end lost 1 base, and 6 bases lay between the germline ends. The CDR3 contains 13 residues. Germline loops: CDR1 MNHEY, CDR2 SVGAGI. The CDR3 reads CASSYDGNTEAFF. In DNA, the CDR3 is TGTGCCAGCAGTTATGATGGGAACACTGAAGCTTTCTTT.